A selection of T cell receptor beta chains follows, all from one sample in a study of T cell changes during pregnancy in multiple sclerosis. Method: immunoSEQ multiplex PCR; TCRdb's copy keeps in-frame clones and lacks some. The table has approximately 60,000 clones, 75% to 95% seen once. Source: peripheral blood, taken after pregnancy. The receptor source for this set is a female donor in good health, enrolled as a control in a pregnancy study. Both conserved end residues are part of each CDR3. Fields, in order: V gene, J gene, D gene, clone size, CDR3 DNA, CDR3 protein. D genes are given only for firm matches. Only part of the rows carry a size: once, few, many, or a class if the clone is expanded.

v_call: TRBV29-1
j_call: TRBJ1-1
d_call: -
clone_size: -
cdr3_nt: TGCAGCGGGACTGCCTTGAACACTGAAGCTTTCTTT
cdr3_aa: CSGTALNTEAFF

v_call: TRBV11-3
j_call: TRBJ2-1
d_call: -
clone_size: -
cdr3_nt: TGTGCCAGCAGCCCTGAGGCTATCGAGCAGTTCTTC
cdr3_aa: CASSPEAIEQFF

v_call: TRBV27
j_call: TRBJ1-2
d_call: -
clone_size: -
cdr3_nt: TGTGCCAGCAGTTTAAGCATTACAGGGTTTGGCTACACCTTC
cdr3_aa: CASSLSITGFGYTF

v_call: TRBV2
j_call: TRBJ1-5
d_call: -
clone_size: -
cdr3_nt: TGTGCCAGCGGACAGAGGGCCTTGGCAGGGAATCAGCCCCAGCATTTT
cdr3_aa: CASGQRALAGNQPQHF

v_call: TRBV28
j_call: TRBJ1-2
d_call: TRBD1
clone_size: -
cdr3_nt: TGTGCCAGCAGTCCCGGACAGGGAGGCGGCTACACCTTC
cdr3_aa: CASSPGQGGGYTF

v_call: TRBV2
j_call: TRBJ2-5
d_call: -
clone_size: -
cdr3_nt: TGTGCCAGCAGTGTTTGGCAGCAAGAGACCCAGTACTTC
cdr3_aa: CASSVWQQETQYF

v_call: TRBV6-6
j_call: TRBJ2-1
d_call: TRBD1
clone_size: -
cdr3_nt: TGTGCCAGCAGTACCGGGACAGGGATCCCCGATGAGCAGTTCTTC
cdr3_aa: CASSTGTGIPDEQFF

v_call: TRBV5-5
j_call: TRBJ1-5
d_call: TRBD1
clone_size: -
cdr3_nt: TGTGCCAGCAGCCTGGACAGGAGCAATCAGCCCCAGCATTTT
cdr3_aa: CASSLDRSNQPQHF

v_call: TRBV12-5
j_call: TRBJ2-6
d_call: -
clone_size: -
cdr3_nt: TGTGCTAGTGGTTCATCTACAGCTTCTGGGGCCAACGTCCTGACTTTC
cdr3_aa: CASGSSTASGANVLTF

v_call: TRBV15
j_call: TRBJ2-7
d_call: -
clone_size: once
cdr3_nt: TGTGCCACCTCCTCCCGGGACACCTCCTACGAGCAGTACTTC
cdr3_aa: CATSSRDTSYEQYF

v_call: TRBV11-2
j_call: TRBJ1-1
d_call: TRBD1
clone_size: once
cdr3_nt: TGTGCCAGCAGCTCACAGGGGGGCACTGAAGCTTTCTTT
cdr3_aa: CASSSQGGTEAFF

v_call: TRBV25-1
j_call: TRBJ2-6
d_call: -
clone_size: -
cdr3_nt: TGTGCCAGCAGTGAATTGGGGGCCCAAGCCAACGTCCTGACTTTC
cdr3_aa: CASSELGAQANVLTF

v_call: TRBV9
j_call: TRBJ2-5
d_call: -
clone_size: -
cdr3_nt: TGTGCCAGCAGCGGAACCAGGGGATTAGAAGAGACCCAGTACTTC
cdr3_aa: CASSGTRGLEETQYF

v_call: TRBV12-5
j_call: TRBJ2-7
d_call: -
clone_size: -
cdr3_nt: TGTGCTAGTGGTTTGGTAGTCGGGAGTGGGTACGAGCAGTACTTC
cdr3_aa: CASGLVVGSGYEQYF

v_call: TRBV19
j_call: TRBJ1-1
d_call: -
clone_size: -
cdr3_nt: TGTGCCAGTAGTATAGACGGGGGGCCAAGGACTGAAGCTTTCTTT
cdr3_aa: CASSIDGGPRTEAFF

v_call: TRBV20-1
j_call: TRBJ2-1
d_call: -
clone_size: -
cdr3_nt: TGCAGTGCTAGTTTGCGTGAGCAGTTCTTC
cdr3_aa: CSASLREQFF

v_call: TRBV12-5
j_call: TRBJ2-1
d_call: TRBD2
clone_size: -
cdr3_nt: TGTGCTAGTGGTTTCTCCGGGACTAGCGTCGAGGATGAGCAGTTCTTC
cdr3_aa: CASGFSGTSVEDEQFF

v_call: TRBV19
j_call: TRBJ1-5
d_call: TRBD1
clone_size: few
cdr3_nt: TGTGCCAGTAGTATAGTAAGGGGGCCGGAAAAGCCCCAGCATTTT
cdr3_aa: CASSIVRGPEKPQHF

v_call: TRBV11-3
j_call: TRBJ1-2
d_call: TRBD1
clone_size: -
cdr3_nt: TGTGCCAGCAGCTTAGGACAGGGGTCCTATGGCTACACCTTC
cdr3_aa: CASSLGQGSYGYTF

v_call: TRBV5-1
j_call: TRBJ2-1
d_call: TRBD2
clone_size: -
cdr3_nt: TGCGCCAGCAGCCTCTGGACTAGCGGGAGGGAAAGAAAGCAGTTCTTC
cdr3_aa: CASSLWTSGRERKQFF

v_call: TRBV13
j_call: TRBJ2-3
d_call: -
clone_size: -
cdr3_nt: TGTGCCAGCAGCTCCCGGGGAGGGGGGATCACAGATACGCAGTATTTT
cdr3_aa: CASSSRGGGITDTQYF

v_call: TRBV5-4
j_call: TRBJ1-5
d_call: -
clone_size: -
cdr3_nt: TGTGCCAGCAGCTTAGAGCCGGGGGGCAATCAGCCCCAGCATTTT
cdr3_aa: CASSLEPGGNQPQHF

v_call: TRBV4-3
j_call: TRBJ1-1
d_call: -
clone_size: -
cdr3_nt: TGCGCCAGCAGCCAAGATATCCAGGGATTAATGGCTTTCTTT
cdr3_aa: CASSQDIQGLMAFF

v_call: TRBV7-2
j_call: TRBJ1-1
d_call: TRBD1
clone_size: once
cdr3_nt: TGTGCCAGCGGACAGGGGATGAACACTGAAGCTTTCTTT
cdr3_aa: CASGQGMNTEAFF

v_call: TRBV11-2
j_call: TRBJ1-2
d_call: TRBD1
clone_size: -
cdr3_nt: TGTGCCAGCAGCTCTAATAGGGGACAGGGGGGCGGCTACACCTTC
cdr3_aa: CASSSNRGQGGGYTF

v_call: TRBV19
j_call: TRBJ1-4
d_call: -
clone_size: -
cdr3_nt: TGTGCCAGTAGTATAATATCCGGGGGTGGCGAAAAACTGTTTTTT
cdr3_aa: CASSIISGGGEKLFF

v_call: TRBV28
j_call: TRBJ1-5
d_call: -
clone_size: -
cdr3_nt: TGTGCCAGCAGTTTATGGGAAGGGGTTCAGCCCCAGCATTTT
cdr3_aa: CASSLWEGVQPQHF

v_call: TRBV7-3
j_call: TRBJ1-2
d_call: TRBD1
clone_size: -
cdr3_nt: TGTGCCAGCAGCACCCGACAGGGTTGGCCCTATGGCTACACCTTC
cdr3_aa: CASSTRQGWPYGYTF

v_call: TRBV28
j_call: TRBJ1-4
d_call: -
clone_size: -
cdr3_nt: TGTGCCAGCAGTCTTGGACAGTCAACTAATGAAAAACTGTTTTTT
cdr3_aa: CASSLGQSTNEKLFF

v_call: TRBV28
j_call: TRBJ1-2
d_call: TRBD1
clone_size: once
cdr3_nt: TGTGCCAGCAGTTTAAGCTTGTCAGGGGGAAATGGCTACACCTTC
cdr3_aa: CASSLSLSGGNGYTF

v_call: TRBV12-5
j_call: TRBJ2-4
d_call: TRBD1
clone_size: -
cdr3_nt: TGTGCTAGTGGTTTGTCAACAGGGGTTTGGAACATTCAGTACTTC
cdr3_aa: CASGLSTGVWNIQYF

v_call: TRBV4-3
j_call: TRBJ2-7
d_call: TRBD2
clone_size: -
cdr3_nt: TGCGCCAGCAGCCAAGGACTAGCAGCGGAGACGGGAGAGCAGTACTTC
cdr3_aa: CASSQGLAAETGEQYF

v_call: TRBV19
j_call: TRBJ1-2
d_call: TRBD1
clone_size: -
cdr3_nt: TGTGCCAGTAGTATTGACAGGGTGAACTATGGCTACACCTTC
cdr3_aa: CASSIDRVNYGYTF

v_call: TRBV11-2
j_call: TRBJ2-7
d_call: -
clone_size: -
cdr3_nt: TGTGCCAGCAGCTTCGGGGTGGGCGGTTTTGTAACCTACGAGCAGTACTTC
cdr3_aa: CASSFGVGGFVTYEQYF

v_call: TRBV7-2
j_call: TRBJ1-1
d_call: -
clone_size: -
cdr3_nt: TGTGCCAGCAGCGCTCAGGGTAGTGACACTGAAGCTTTCTTT
cdr3_aa: CASSAQGSDTEAFF

v_call: TRBV19
j_call: TRBJ2-3
d_call: TRBD2
clone_size: once
cdr3_nt: TGTGCCAGTAGTATGGGAGGGTTGGGAGATACGCAGTATTTT
cdr3_aa: CASSMGGLGDTQYF

v_call: TRBV21-1
j_call: TRBJ2-7
d_call: -
clone_size: -
cdr3_nt: TGTGCCAGCAGCAAAGGTAGCGGGGATTACGAGCAGTACTTC
cdr3_aa: CASSKGSGDYEQYF

v_call: TRBV28
j_call: TRBJ2-7
d_call: -
clone_size: -
cdr3_nt: TGTGCCAGCGGGAGACGGTACGAGCAGTACTTC
cdr3_aa: CASGRRYEQYF

v_call: TRBV27
j_call: TRBJ2-3
d_call: TRBD2
clone_size: -
cdr3_nt: TGTGCCACCGGGGGGGTAACAGATACGCAGTATTTT
cdr3_aa: CATGGVTDTQYF

v_call: TRBV19
j_call: TRBJ2-3
d_call: TRBD2
clone_size: -
cdr3_nt: TGTGCCAGTATCTCCGCGGGAGGGACAGATACGCAGTATTTT
cdr3_aa: CASISAGGTDTQYF

v_call: TRBV7-2
j_call: TRBJ1-2
d_call: TRBD1
clone_size: -
cdr3_nt: TGTGCCAGCAGCCCCGGGACAGACTATGGCTACACCTTC
cdr3_aa: CASSPGTDYGYTF

v_call: TRBV7-9
j_call: TRBJ2-1
d_call: -
clone_size: -
cdr3_nt: TGTGCCAGCAGCTTATCATTAGCGGTCTCCCCCAAGGAGCAGTTCTTC
cdr3_aa: CASSLSLAVSPKEQFF

v_call: TRBV5-6
j_call: TRBJ2-7
d_call: TRBD2
clone_size: medium-sized
cdr3_nt: TGTGCCAGCAGCGGACTAGCGGGGGGGAACTACGAGCAGTACTTC
cdr3_aa: CASSGLAGGNYEQYF

v_call: TRBV5-6
j_call: TRBJ2-7
d_call: TRBD1
clone_size: -
cdr3_nt: TGTGCCAGCAGCCTAGGGGGCGGAACCTTCTACGAGCAGTACTTC
cdr3_aa: CASSLGGGTFYEQYF

v_call: TRBV28
j_call: TRBJ1-4
d_call: -
clone_size: -
cdr3_nt: TGTGCCAGCAGTCCACCCGAGGGGGTGACTAATGAAAAACTGTTTTTT
cdr3_aa: CASSPPEGVTNEKLFF

v_call: TRBV6-1
j_call: TRBJ2-1
d_call: TRBD2
clone_size: few
cdr3_nt: TGTGCCAGCAGTCCACTAGCGAACAATGAGCAGTTCTTC
cdr3_aa: CASSPLANNEQFF

v_call: TRBV2
j_call: TRBJ1-4
d_call: -
clone_size: -
cdr3_nt: TGTGCCAGCCTCCGTTTTAGCGGTGAAAAACTGTTTTTT
cdr3_aa: CASLRFSGEKLFF

v_call: TRBV6-5
j_call: TRBJ1-5
d_call: TRBD1
clone_size: -
cdr3_nt: TGTGCCAGCAGAGCCTCCGGGACAGGGAGTCAGCCCCAGCATTTT
cdr3_aa: CASRASGTGSQPQHF

v_call: TRBV2
j_call: TRBJ1-2
d_call: TRBD1
clone_size: -
cdr3_nt: TGTGCCAGCAGTGACCTAAACGGGGTCAGGGGGCTGGGAGGCTACACCTTC
cdr3_aa: CASSDLNGVRGLGGYTF

v_call: TRBV4-3
j_call: TRBJ1-1
d_call: -
clone_size: -
cdr3_nt: TGCGCCAGCAGCCAAGTCTGGGGCCTAGGGACTGAAGCTTTCTTT
cdr3_aa: CASSQVWGLGTEAFF

v_call: TRBV5-1
j_call: TRBJ1-5
d_call: -
clone_size: -
cdr3_nt: TGCGCCAGCAGCTTGGGAGTCAATCAGCCCCAGCATTTT
cdr3_aa: CASSLGVNQPQHF

v_call: TRBV4-2
j_call: TRBJ1-2
d_call: -
clone_size: -
cdr3_nt: TGTGCCAGCAGCCTAGAGATTGGGCAGGGATTAGGCTACACCTTC
cdr3_aa: CASSLEIGQGLGYTF

v_call: TRBV6-6
j_call: TRBJ1-1
d_call: -
clone_size: few
cdr3_nt: TGTGCCAGCAGTTTCGATGACAAGCACACTGAAGCTTTCTTT
cdr3_aa: CASSFDDKHTEAFF

v_call: TRBV2
j_call: TRBJ2-5
d_call: TRBD1
clone_size: -
cdr3_nt: TGTGCCACCCAGGGGGACAGGCAAGAGACCCAGTACTTC
cdr3_aa: CATQGDRQETQYF

v_call: TRBV9
j_call: TRBJ2-5
d_call: TRBD1
clone_size: -
cdr3_nt: TGTGCCAGCAGCGTAGGGACAGGGGATCAAGAGACCCAGTACTTC
cdr3_aa: CASSVGTGDQETQYF

v_call: TRBV10-3
j_call: TRBJ1-6
d_call: TRBD1
clone_size: once
cdr3_nt: TGTGCCATCAGTGACGACAGGGGGCTAGGGGGTTCACCCCTCCACTTT
cdr3_aa: CAISDDRGLGGSPLHF